A single sample gave rise to the 5 T cell receptor beta chains below, sequenced in a study of blood T cells in healthy people across ages (dated by TCRdb to the mid-2010s). Library preparation employed 5' RACE. Sequencing relied on an Illumina HiSeq 2500. A second roughly 7 to 11 cycle PCR used a sample-barcoded 5' primer and a J-beta primer mix. The raw public reads went through TCRdb reprocessing: fastp at Q25, MiXCR clone calling, in-frame beta chains kept. Identical CDR3 protein sequences are pooled into one entry, listed with their most common genes and DNA. The sample table records 1.5 million to 2 million distinct CDR3 sequences; approximately 50% of these occur just once. The ten largest clones add up to 2% to 2.5% of the sample. The sequencing input was blood. All receptors come from a woman in her thirties or forties in good health.

The chain uses TRBV28 and TRBJ1-2, with TRBD1 identical over 7 bases. Germline values: CDR1 MDHEN, CDR2 SYDVKM. The ends lost 4 bases at V and 0 bases at J; junction bases unmatched: 8. This CDR3 region has 16 residues. This chain's CDR3 is CASSSTGVTPNYGYTF. Written as DNA, the CDR3 is TGTGCCAGCAGTTCCACAGGGGTTACACCTAACTATGGCTACACCTTC.

The chain links TRBV4-3 to TRBJ1-2, with TRBD1 as a possible D gene (5 bases). V lost 4 bases and J lost 0, with 15 bases in between. Germline V lookup: CDR1 LGHNA, CDR2 YSLEER. This CDR3 is built from 16 residues. CDR3 DNA: TGCGCCAGCAGCCGGGGGATCTCAAACTCTAACTATGGCTACACCTTC. Translated: CASSRGISNSNYGYTF.

This clonotype came up a few times. V is TRBV7-2 and J is TRBJ2-1; 7 nucleotides align to TRBD2. Germline trimming cut 5 bases from V and 7 bases from J; bases unmatched to any gene: 8. The CDR3 consists of 14 residues. Germline V gene sequence: CDR1 SGHTA, CDR2 FQGNSA. For the CDR3, the DNA is TGTGCCAGCAGCCCCCGGGGGGACCGTAATGAGCAGTTCTTC. Translating gives CASSPRGDRNEQFF.

This clonotype was seen just once. V usage is TRBV7-9 and J usage is TRBJ1-3; tentative D call: TRBD1 (6 bases). CDR3 length: 14 residues. Germline V lookup: CDR1 SEHNR, CDR2 FQNEAQ (reference sequence). V lost 7 bases to trimming and J lost 0 bases, with 10 bases between them. The CDR3 DNA reads TGTGCCAGCACCCCGACAGGCTCTGGAAACACCATATATTTT. It encodes CASTPTGSGNTIYF.

This clonotype occurred a few times. The chain couples TRBV12-3 or TRBV12-4 to TRBJ1-2; no clear D gene. V was clipped by 7 bases and J by 8 bases, with 14 bases between them. The CDR3 runs 12 residues. CDR3 sequence reads: CASTLGGWGYTF. In DNA, the CDR3 is TGTGCCAGCACCTTAGGAGGGTGGGGCTACACCTTC.